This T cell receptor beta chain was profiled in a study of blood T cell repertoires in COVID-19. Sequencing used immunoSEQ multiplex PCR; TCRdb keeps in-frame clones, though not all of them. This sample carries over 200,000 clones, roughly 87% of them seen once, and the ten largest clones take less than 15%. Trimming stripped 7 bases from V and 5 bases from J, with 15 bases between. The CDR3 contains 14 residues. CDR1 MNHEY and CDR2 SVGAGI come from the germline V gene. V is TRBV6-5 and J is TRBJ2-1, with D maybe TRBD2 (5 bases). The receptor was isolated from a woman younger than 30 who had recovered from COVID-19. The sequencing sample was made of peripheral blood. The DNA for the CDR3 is TGTGCCAGCATCGGCCTAGCTCAGGACAATGAGCAGTTCTTC. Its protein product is CASIGLAQDNEQFF.